A selection of T cell receptor beta chains follows, all from one sample in a study of response to subunit inactivated influenza vaccine. TCRdb called the RT-PCR reads again in MiXCR, with one record for every CDR3 protein. The repertoire includes roughly 520,000 distinct CDR3 sequences, around 25% of them detected once, and 1.9% sits in the top ten. The sample in question was CD4+ T cells sorted from PBMCs, obtained roughly 5 days after vaccination. The receptor set was obtained from a man aged 50 or older who received an inactivated influenza vaccine. CDR3s include the opening cysteine and the closing phenylalanine or tryptophan. The D gene is left open where the match is weak. A row's size may be missing; if present it is once, few, many or a size class.

d_call,clone_size,v_call,j_call,cdr3_length,cdr3_aa,cdr3_nt
NA,few,TRBV29-1,TRBJ2-7,10,CSVRQNEQYF,TGCAGCGTTCGTCAAAACGAGCAGTACTTC
NA,NA,TRBV4-3,TRBJ1-2,15,CVSREGFRVDYGYTF,TGCGTCAGCAGAGAAGGTTTTAGGGTGGACTATGGCTACACCTTC
NA,NA,TRBV7-9,TRBJ1-1,13,CASSRDQNMEAFF,TGTGCCAGCAGCCGAGACCAAAACATGGAAGCTTTCTTT
NA,NA,TRBV5-8,TRBJ2-2,15,CASSFRVTNTGELFF,TGTGCCAGCAGCTTTCGGGTGACGAACACCGGGGAGCTGTTTTTT
NA,few,TRBV5-5,TRBJ2-6,17,CASSWRDSSSGANVLTF,TGTGCCAGCAGCTGGAGGGACAGTAGCTCTGGGGCCAACGTCCTGACTTTC
NA,NA,TRBV7-2,TRBJ2-3,17,CASSLARSGTYTDTQYF,TGTGCCAGCAGCTTAGCGCGAAGCGGGACATACACAGATACGCAGTATTTT
TRBD2,NA,TRBV20-1,TRBJ2-7,17,CSASKPLGLAGHYEQYF,TGCAGTGCTAGTAAACCCCTGGGGCTAGCGGGTCACTACGAGCAGTACTTC
NA,few,TRBV7-9,TRBJ2-3,16,CASNEKWQWGQDTQYF,TGTGCCAGCAACGAGAAATGGCAGTGGGGTCAAGATACGCAGTATTTT
NA,few,TRBV20-1,TRBJ2-7,15,CSARDPRFGSHEQYF,TGCAGTGCTAGAGATCCAAGGTTTGGGTCCCACGAGCAGTACTTC
NA,NA,TRBV5-1,TRBJ1-1,14,CASSFTGMNTEAFF,TGCGCCAGCAGCTTTACAGGGATGAACACTGAAGCTTTCTTT
NA,NA,TRBV2,TRBJ2-5,14,CASNHPRGEETQYF,TGTGCCAGCAACCACCCTCGGGGAGAGGAGACCCAGTACTTC
TRBD1,NA,TRBV5-1,TRBJ2-7,15,CASSGGTGVWDEQYF,TGCGCCAGCAGCGGAGGGACAGGGGTGTGGGACGAGCAGTACTTC
NA,NA,TRBV5-6,TRBJ2-7,12,CASSLAGGEQYF,TGTGCCAGCAGCTTGGCCGGGGGCGAGCAGTACTTC
NA,NA,TRBV18,TRBJ2-2,13,CASSLRDSGELFF,TGTGCCAGCTCACTTCGGGACTCCGGGGAGCTGTTTTTT
TRBD1,few,TRBV5-1,TRBJ2-7,15,CASSLDRGRTYEQYF,TGCGCCAGCAGCTTGGACAGGGGTAGGACCTACGAGCAGTACTTC